This TCR beta chain was identified during a study of response to subunit inactivated influenza vaccine. In TCRdb, the RT-PCR reads were re-called with MiXCR into one record per CDR3 protein. The sample carries about 500,000 distinct CDR3 sequences, around 13% recorded once. In this sample, this clonotype turned up a few times. Its antigen is unknown. Overall study results and limits: The authors suggested that few new T cells are recruited per seasonal influenza vaccination.

The sequence derives from a man aged 45 to 65 who received an inactivated influenza vaccine. This material consisted of PBMCs from blood, taken roughly 47 days after vaccination.

The CDR3 bases are TGTGCCAGCAGTGACCTCGGTGGGGGCGCAGTTGGCTACACCTTC. It yields the protein CASSDLGGGAVGYTF. The chain recombines TRBV25-1 with TRBJ1-2, with D perhaps TRBD1 (6 bases). The length of the CDR3 is 15 residues. Germline V lookup: CDR1 MGHDK, CDR2 SYGVNS. V gave up 3 bases and J gave up 7 bases, with 18 bases separating them.